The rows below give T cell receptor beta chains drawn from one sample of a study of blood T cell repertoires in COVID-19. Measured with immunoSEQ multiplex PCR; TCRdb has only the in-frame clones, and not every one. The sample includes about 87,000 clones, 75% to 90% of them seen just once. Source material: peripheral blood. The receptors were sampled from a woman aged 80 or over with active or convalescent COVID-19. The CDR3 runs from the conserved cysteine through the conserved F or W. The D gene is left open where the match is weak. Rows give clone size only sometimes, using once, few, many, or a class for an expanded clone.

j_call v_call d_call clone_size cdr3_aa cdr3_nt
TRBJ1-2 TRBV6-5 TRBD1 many CASSPTGVGYTF TGTGCCAGCAGTCCCACAGGGGTTGGCTACACCTTC
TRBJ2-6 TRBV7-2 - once CASESYRSGANVLTF TGTGCCAGCGAGAGTTACCGCTCTGGGGCCAACGTCCTGACTTTC
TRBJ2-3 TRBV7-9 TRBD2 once CASSHEPSGSADTQYF TGTGCCAGCAGCCACGAGCCTAGCGGGAGTGCAGATACGCAGTATTTT
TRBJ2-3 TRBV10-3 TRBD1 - CAISDTRGQGTDTQYF TGTGCCATCAGTGACACGAGGGGACAGGGCACAGATACGCAGTATTTT
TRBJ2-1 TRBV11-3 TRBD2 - CASSLLPTSGYNEQFF TGTGCCAGCAGCCTACTCCCGACTAGCGGTTACAATGAGCAGTTCTTC
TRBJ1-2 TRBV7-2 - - CASSPEVGGYTF TGTGCCAGCAGCCCCGAGGTAGGAGGCTACACCTTC
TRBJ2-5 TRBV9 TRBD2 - CASSPRGSGGYQETQYF TGTGCCAGCAGCCCCCGGGGTAGCGGGGGGTACCAAGAGACCCAGTACTTC
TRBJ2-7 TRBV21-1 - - CASSSTGWQAYEQYF TGTGCCAGCAGCTCCACAGGGTGGCAGGCCTACGAGCAGTACTTC
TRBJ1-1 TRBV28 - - CASSVPQGVSTEAFF TGTGCCAGCAGTGTACCACAGGGTGTCAGCACTGAAGCTTTCTTT
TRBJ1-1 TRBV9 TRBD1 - CASSPSYAVRGDGAFF TGTGCCAGCAGCCCTTCGTATGCCGTCAGGGGGGATGGAGCTTTCTTT
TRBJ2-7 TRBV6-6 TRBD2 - CASSYDGGDEQYF TGTGCCAGCAGTTACGACGGGGGGGACGAGCAGTACTTC
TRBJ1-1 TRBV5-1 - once CASSLAGHTTEAFF TGCGCCAGCAGCTTGGCAGGCCATACCACTGAAGCTTTCTTT
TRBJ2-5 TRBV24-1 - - CATSDLQIAGGQETQYF TGTGCCACCAGTGATTTGCAAATCGCAGGGGGGCAAGAGACCCAGTACTTC
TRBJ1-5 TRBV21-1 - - CASSKGQRQSHQPQHF TGTGCCAGCAGCAAGGGACAGAGGCAATCGCATCAGCCCCAGCATTTT
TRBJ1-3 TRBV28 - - CASRKDSLYSGNTIYF TGTGCCAGCAGGAAAGACAGTCTGTACTCTGGAAACACCATATATTTT
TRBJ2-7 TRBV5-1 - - CASSPQRTGSEQYF TGCGCCAGCAGCCCGCAAAGAACAGGGAGCGAGCAGTACTTC
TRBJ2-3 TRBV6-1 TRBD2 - CASSAAIPLAGGGTDTQYF TGTGCCAGCAGTGCAGCGATACCACTAGCGGGGGGCGGCACAGATACGCAGTATTTT
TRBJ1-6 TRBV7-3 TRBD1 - CASSLTGGGGYNSPLHF TGTGCCAGCAGCTTGACAGGGGGCGGTGGATATAATTCACCCCTCCACTTT
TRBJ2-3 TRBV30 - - CAWSVAETDTQYF TGTGCCTGGAGTGTCGCCGAGACAGATACGCAGTATTTT
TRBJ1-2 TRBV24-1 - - CATSDSGGRGPYGYTF TGTGCCACCAGTGATTCGGGTGGCAGGGGCCCCTATGGCTACACCTTC
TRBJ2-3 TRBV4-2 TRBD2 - CASSQGPSGKDTQYF TGTGCCAGCAGCCAAGGCCCTAGCGGCAAAGATACGCAGTATTTT
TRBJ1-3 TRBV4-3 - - CASSQDTAGTSSGNTIYF TGCGCCAGCAGCCAAGATACCGCCGGGACTTCCTCTGGAAACACCATATATTTT
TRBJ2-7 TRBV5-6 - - CASSLAGVTIRPEQYF TGTGCCAGCAGCTTGGCCGGGGTGACAATTAGACCCGAGCAGTACTTC
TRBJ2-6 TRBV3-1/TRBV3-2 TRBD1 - CASRKTGGNSGANVLTF TGTGCCAGCAGAAAGACAGGGGGGAACTCTGGGGCCAACGTCCTGACTTTC
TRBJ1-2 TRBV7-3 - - CASSLPGQAGATNYGYTF TGTGCCAGCAGCCTCCCTGGCCAGGCAGGGGCAACTAACTATGGCTACACCTTC
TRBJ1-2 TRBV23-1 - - CASSRARREVDGYTF TGCGCCAGCAGTCGAGCCCGGCGGGAGGTGGATGGCTACACCTTC
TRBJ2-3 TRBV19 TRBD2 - CASSSGTSSSGWGDTQYF TGTGCCAGTAGTTCCGGGACTAGCTCTTCTGGGTGGGGGGATACGCAGTATTTT
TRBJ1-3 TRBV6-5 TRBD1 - CASSSGQGASGNTIYF TGTGCCAGCAGTTCCGGACAGGGAGCGTCTGGAAACACCATATATTTT
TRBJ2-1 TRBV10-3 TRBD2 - CAINPGLAKGSYNEQFF TGTGCCATCAACCCTGGACTAGCGAAAGGCTCCTACAATGAGCAGTTCTTC
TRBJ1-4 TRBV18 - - CASSPQPDSRNEKLFF TGTGCCAGCTCACCACAGCCGGACAGTAGGAATGAAAAACTGTTTTTT
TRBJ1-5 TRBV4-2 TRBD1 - CASSQDQGQGLGSAQPQHF TGTGCCAGCAGCCAAGATCAAGGACAGGGTTTGGGGTCGGCTCAGCCCCAGCATTTT
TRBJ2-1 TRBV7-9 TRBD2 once CASSFQGLAGVEQFF TGTGCCAGCAGCTTTCAGGGACTAGCGGGGGTGGAGCAGTTCTTC
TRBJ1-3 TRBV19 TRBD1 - CASRQGGSGNTIYF TGTGCCAGTAGACAGGGGGGCTCTGGAAACACCATATATTTT
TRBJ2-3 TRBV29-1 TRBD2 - CSVERGGQRDTQYF TGCAGCGTTGAACGGGGGGGCCAAAGGGATACGCAGTATTTT
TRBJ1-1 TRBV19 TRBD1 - CASDRGVVTEAFF TGTGCCAGCGACAGGGGTGTTGTTACTGAAGCTTTCTTT
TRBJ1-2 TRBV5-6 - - CASRLRQYGYTF TGTGCCAGCAGGTTACGCCAGTATGGCTACACCTTC
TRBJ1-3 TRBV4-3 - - CASSQVGLNSGNTIYF TGCGCCAGCAGCCAAGTTGGCCTCAACTCTGGAAACACCATATATTTT
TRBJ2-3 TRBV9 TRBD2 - CASSVVGTSGGTDTQYF TGTGCCAGCAGCGTAGTAGGGACTAGCGGGGGCACAGATACGCAGTATTTT
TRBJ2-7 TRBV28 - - CASSLTALSYEQYF TGTGCCAGCAGCCTGACAGCTCTCTCCTACGAGCAGTACTTC
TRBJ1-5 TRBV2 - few CASSEALQGNQPQHF TGTGCCAGCAGTGAAGCGCTTCAGGGTAATCAGCCCCAGCATTTT
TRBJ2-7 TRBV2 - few CASSEQQLYSYEQYF TGTGCCAGCAGTGAACAACAGCTGTACTCCTACGAGCAGTACTTC
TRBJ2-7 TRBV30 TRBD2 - CACSGGSYEQYF TGTGCCTGCAGCGGGGGCTCCTACGAGCAGTACTTC
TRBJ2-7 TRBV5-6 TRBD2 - CASSLGSGRREQYF TGTGCCAGCAGCTTGGGTAGCGGGAGGCGCGAGCAGTACTTC